This is a list of T cell receptor beta chains from one sample in a study of CD8+CD57+ T cells in acquired aplastic anemia. Using its own MiXCR run on the reads, TCRdb lists one record per CDR3 protein. The table lists around 400,000 distinct CDR3 sequences, roughly 68% of them singletons. Sequenced sample: sorted CD4+, CD8+, or CD8+CD57+ T cells (not recorded which) from PBMCs. The origin of the receptors is a human donor in good health, serving as a control. CDR3s include the opening cysteine and the closing phenylalanine or tryptophan. A D gene is named only where the DNA matches it firmly. Part of the rows lack a size; the others show once, few, many or a class for expanded clones.

D gene: NA
V gene: TRBV7-2
J gene: TRBJ1-2
clone size: NA
CDR3 DNA: TGTGCCACCAGCAGATATCCCGTCGACCAGGGCTACGGCTTC
CDR3 protein: CATSRYPVDQGYGF

D gene: TRBD1
V gene: TRBV12-3/TRBV12-4
J gene: TRBJ1-1
clone size: NA
CDR3 DNA: TGTGCCAGCAGTTGGGGACAGGGAATGTTGACTGAAGCTTTCTTT
CDR3 protein: CASSWGQGMLTEAFF

D gene: TRBD2
V gene: TRBV7-3
J gene: TRBJ2-3
clone size: NA
CDR3 DNA: TGCGCCAGCAGCTTAGGACTTGGGGGGGGGGGCACAGATACGCAGTATTTT
CDR3 protein: CASSLGLGGGGTDTQYF

D gene: NA
V gene: TRBV13
J gene: TRBJ2-3
clone size: NA
CDR3 DNA: NA
CDR3 protein: CDSSFYICSAREGAGGADTQYF

D gene: NA
V gene: TRBV6-2/TRBV6-3
J gene: TRBJ2-7
clone size: many
CDR3 DNA: TGTGCCAGCAGTTACCGGGGTCTAACCTACGAGCAGTACTTC
CDR3 protein: CASSYRGLTYEQYF

D gene: TRBD1
V gene: TRBV15
J gene: TRBJ1-1
clone size: NA
CDR3 DNA: TGTGCCACCATTCCGACAGGGATGAACACTGAAGCTTTCTTT
CDR3 protein: CATIPTGMNTEAFF

D gene: NA
V gene: TRBV15
J gene: TRBJ2-6
clone size: NA
CDR3 DNA: TGTGCCACCAGCAGTGGCGGGTCTGGGGCCAACGTCCAGACTTTC
CDR3 protein: CATSSGGSGANVQTF

D gene: NA
V gene: TRBV7-8
J gene: TRBJ2-7
clone size: NA
CDR3 DNA: TGTGCCAGCACTATCGGCTCCTACGAGCAGTACTTT
CDR3 protein: CASTIGSYEQYF

D gene: NA
V gene: TRBV6-6
J gene: TRBJ1-1
clone size: NA
CDR3 DNA: TGTGCCAGCAGTTACTCCAGGAGCTCTGGAAACACTGAAGCTTTCTTT
CDR3 protein: CASSYSRSSGNTEAFF

D gene: NA
V gene: TRBV20-1
J gene: TRBJ1-5
clone size: many
CDR3 DNA: TGCAGTGCTAGATCCGGCAATCAGCCCCAGCATTTT
CDR3 protein: CSARSGNQPQHF

D gene: NA
V gene: TRBV10-3
J gene: TRBJ1-2
clone size: many
CDR3 DNA: TGTGCCATCAGTGGTCAGGGGCGCCTGGCTCTCTTGGGGGGCTACACCTTC
CDR3 protein: CAISGQGRLALLGGYTF

D gene: TRBD1
V gene: TRBV25-1
J gene: TRBJ1-6
clone size: NA
CDR3 DNA: TGTGCCAGCAGCGACCGGGACAGCTCCTATAATTCACCCCTCCACTTT
CDR3 protein: CASSDRDSSYNSPLHF

D gene: NA
V gene: TRBV19
J gene: TRBJ1-1
clone size: many
CDR3 DNA: TGTGCCAGTAGTATAGTAACTCGGGGTTCTGAAGCTTTCTTT
CDR3 protein: CASSIVTRGSEAFF

D gene: NA
V gene: TRBV7-7
J gene: TRBJ2-3
clone size: NA
CDR3 DNA: TGTGCTAGCAGCTTAGCGACAGGAGATAATTCACCCCTCACAGATACGCAGTATTTT
CDR3 protein: CASSLATGDNSPLTDTQYF

D gene: TRBD1
V gene: TRBV6-1
J gene: TRBJ1-5
clone size: NA
CDR3 DNA: TGTGCCAGCAGCTACAGGGGAACCAATCAGCCCCAGCATTTT
CDR3 protein: CASSYRGTNQPQHF

D gene: NA
V gene: TRBV24-1
J gene: TRBJ1-2
clone size: NA
CDR3 DNA: TGTGCCACCAGGGAGGGAACGTCTAACTATGGCTACACCTTC
CDR3 protein: CATREGTSNYGYTF

D gene: NA
V gene: TRBV7-2
J gene: TRBJ1-2
clone size: NA
CDR3 DNA: TGTGCCAGCAGCTCCCGGATTCGCCTTTCGGGCTACACCTTC
CDR3 protein: CASSSRIRLSGYTF

D gene: NA
V gene: TRBV5-1
J gene: TRBJ2-3
clone size: NA
CDR3 DNA: TGTGCCAGCAGCTTGGACGCGGCAGTTTCGCAGTATTTT
CDR3 protein: CASSLDAAVSQYF

D gene: NA
V gene: TRBV7-2
J gene: TRBJ1-3
clone size: many
CDR3 DNA: TGTGCCAGCAGCTTAGGGATTCGAAACACCATATATTTT
CDR3 protein: CASSLGIRNTIYF

D gene: NA
V gene: TRBV24-1
J gene: TRBJ2-7
clone size: NA
CDR3 DNA: TGTGCCACCAGTGTTTGTGCGCAGTACTTC
CDR3 protein: CATSVCAQYF

D gene: NA
V gene: TRBV24-1
J gene: TRBJ2-1
clone size: NA
CDR3 DNA: TGTGCCACCAGTGAGATGGGTTCGTCGTACAATGAGCCGTTCTTC
CDR3 protein: CATSEMGSSYNEPFF

D gene: NA
V gene: TRBV7-8
J gene: TRBJ2-5
clone size: NA
CDR3 DNA: TGTGCCAGCAACACAAGTGAAGCAGAAGAAGCGAAGCAGTACTTC
CDR3 protein: CASNTSEAEEAKQYF

D gene: NA
V gene: TRBV7-2
J gene: TRBJ2-7
clone size: NA
CDR3 DNA: TGTGCCAGCAGCTTAGGGGGGGCAGAAGAGCAGTACTTC
CDR3 protein: CASSLGGAEEQYF

D gene: NA
V gene: TRBV7-2
J gene: TRBJ2-1
clone size: NA
CDR3 DNA: TGTGCCAGCAGCTTACCCCATGAGCAGTTCTTC
CDR3 protein: CASSLPHEQFF

D gene: NA
V gene: TRBV7-2
J gene: TRBJ1-6
clone size: NA
CDR3 DNA: TGTGCCAGCAGCTCCGAAGATCGGGAGACCCAGCACTTCTTT
CDR3 protein: CASSSEDRETQHFF

D gene: NA
V gene: TRBV9
J gene: TRBJ1-5
clone size: NA
CDR3 DNA: TGTGCCAGCAGCGGGGATCCGAATCAGCCCGAGCATTTT
CDR3 protein: CASSGDPNQPEHF

D gene: NA
V gene: TRBV7-8
J gene: TRBJ2-2
clone size: many
CDR3 DNA: TGTGCCAGCAGCTTAGGGGGGTCGGCGGGGTCAAACACCGGGGAGCTGTTTTTT
CDR3 protein: CASSLGGSAGSNTGELFF

D gene: NA
V gene: TRBV9
J gene: TRBJ1-6
clone size: NA
CDR3 DNA: TGTGCCAGCAGCCCCTTGGGTTCGGAGCCAATCTCCCACTTT
CDR3 protein: CASSPLGSEPISHF

D gene: TRBD2
V gene: TRBV9
J gene: TRBJ2-2
clone size: NA
CDR3 DNA: TGTGCCAGCACTAGCGGGGACGGAGAGACCCAGTACTTGTTTTTT
CDR3 protein: CASTSGDGETQYLFF

D gene: NA
V gene: TRBV2
J gene: TRBJ1-6
clone size: NA
CDR3 DNA: TGTGCCAGCAGCCCTCGGGGGGAGCTCCTCCACTTT
CDR3 protein: CASSPRGELLHF

D gene: NA
V gene: TRBV7-3
J gene: TRBJ1-5
clone size: NA
CDR3 DNA: TGTGCCAGTAGTATCTCCAGAGCAGAGACCCAGCATTTT
CDR3 protein: CASSISRAETQHF

D gene: NA
V gene: TRBV15
J gene: TRBJ2-3
clone size: NA
CDR3 DNA: TGTGCCACCAGCAGGCCCCCCCGTACAGATACGCAGTATTTT
CDR3 protein: CATSRPPRTDTQYF

D gene: NA
V gene: TRBV7-9
J gene: TRBJ1-5
clone size: NA
CDR3 DNA: TGTGCCAGCAGTCCTGGGGTAGGTATCAATCAGCCCACGCATTTT
CDR3 protein: CASSPGVGINQPTHF

D gene: TRBD1
V gene: TRBV10-3
J gene: TRBJ2-1
clone size: many
CDR3 DNA: TGTGCCACAGCCCCCCGACAGGGGGCGGTCAATGAGCAGTTCTTC
CDR3 protein: CATAPRQGAVNEQFF

D gene: TRBD1
V gene: TRBV20-1
J gene: TRBJ1-2
clone size: NA
CDR3 DNA: TGCAGTGCCACAACACAGGGGTCTATGGGCAACTATGGCTACACCTTC
CDR3 protein: CSATTQGSMGNYGYTF

D gene: TRBD1
V gene: TRBV10-3
J gene: TRBJ1-5
clone size: NA
CDR3 DNA: TGTGCCATCAGTGAGACAGGGGGCAACCAGCCCCAGCATTTT
CDR3 protein: CAISETGGNQPQHF

D gene: NA
V gene: TRBV5-1
J gene: TRBJ2-7
clone size: NA
CDR3 DNA: TGTGCCAGCAGCGTGGTCGGTCACGGGGAGTACTTC
CDR3 protein: CASSVVGHGEYF

D gene: NA
V gene: TRBV10-3
J gene: TRBJ1-5
clone size: NA
CDR3 DNA: TGTGCCAGCAGTCCCAGGACAAAAAGTAATCAGCCCCAGCATTTT
CDR3 protein: CASSPRTKSNQPQHF

D gene: NA
V gene: TRBV9
J gene: TRBJ2-1
clone size: many
CDR3 DNA: TGTGCCAGCAGCGAGAGGGGGGCGGGATTTGCCTCCAATGAGCAGTTCTTC
CDR3 protein: CASSERGAGFASNEQFF

D gene: NA
V gene: TRBV6-5
J gene: TRBJ2-7
clone size: once
CDR3 DNA: TGTGCCAGCAGTTACTCGATCACCTACGAGCAGTACTTC
CDR3 protein: CASSYSITYEQYF

D gene: NA
V gene: TRBV12-3/TRBV12-4
J gene: TRBJ1-1
clone size: NA
CDR3 DNA: TGTGCCAGCAGACTACGCGTCGGGGATGAAGCTTTCTTT
CDR3 protein: CASRLRVGDEAFF

D gene: TRBD1
V gene: TRBV6-2/TRBV6-3
J gene: TRBJ1-6
clone size: many
CDR3 DNA: TGTGCCAGCAGTTACTGGGTGACAGGGGATTCACCCCTCCACTTT
CDR3 protein: CASSYWVTGDSPLHF

D gene: TRBD1
V gene: TRBV10-3
J gene: TRBJ1-2
clone size: many
CDR3 DNA: TGTGCCATCAGTTCGTCGGGACAGGGGGCATATGGCTACACCTTC
CDR3 protein: CAISSSGQGAYGYTF

D gene: NA
V gene: TRBV7-9
J gene: TRBJ1-2
clone size: NA
CDR3 DNA: TGTGCCAGCAGCTTAAGCCGGGATGGCTACAAATTC
CDR3 protein: CASSLSRDGYKF

D gene: NA
V gene: TRBV12-3/TRBV12-4
J gene: TRBJ2-5
clone size: NA
CDR3 DNA: TGTGCCAGCAATAGGGGGGGCTGGGGAGAGACCCAGTACTTC
CDR3 protein: CASNRGGWGETQYF

D gene: NA
V gene: TRBV9
J gene: TRBJ1-2
clone size: NA
CDR3 DNA: TGTGCCAGCAGCGAGGAAGGCGGCCTTGGCACAGATAGCTACACCTTC
CDR3 protein: CASSEEGGLGTDSYTF

D gene: NA
V gene: TRBV7-3
J gene: TRBJ1-2
clone size: NA
CDR3 DNA: TGTGCCAGCAGCTTAAGTGAACGGGGGGGCTACACCTTC
CDR3 protein: CASSLSERGGYTF

D gene: NA
V gene: TRBV7-2
J gene: TRBJ1-5
clone size: NA
CDR3 DNA: TGTGCCAGCAGCTTACTCCATGGAGCGGGGTATAGCAATCAGCCCCAGCATTTT
CDR3 protein: CASSLLHGAGYSNQPQHF

D gene: NA
V gene: TRBV12-3/TRBV12-4
J gene: TRBJ2-5
clone size: NA
CDR3 DNA: TGTGCCAGCAGTATCGCAGGGGCTGGGGCCAACGTCCTGTACTTC
CDR3 protein: CASSIAGAGANVLYF

D gene: NA
V gene: TRBV9
J gene: TRBJ2-7
clone size: NA
CDR3 DNA: NA
CDR3 protein: CASSKYRWMSSSSGF

D gene: NA
V gene: TRBV19
J gene: TRBJ1-3
clone size: once
CDR3 DNA: TGTGCCAGTAGTATAGGGTTGACGGCTACTGGAAACACCATATATTTT
CDR3 protein: CASSIGLTATGNTIYF

D gene: TRBD1
V gene: TRBV7-2
J gene: TRBJ1-1
clone size: NA
CDR3 DNA: TGTGCCAGCAGCTCGCGTACAGGGGTAACTTTCTTT
CDR3 protein: CASSSRTGVTFF

D gene: TRBD2
V gene: TRBV7-2
J gene: TRBJ2-7
clone size: NA
CDR3 DNA: TGTGCCAGCGGGGAGGGGCAGAACACTGAAGCTTTCTTTTTC
CDR3 protein: CASGEGQNTEAFFF

D gene: TRBD1
V gene: TRBV10-1
J gene: TRBJ2-1
clone size: NA
CDR3 DNA: TGTGCCAGCAGTTTTTCGGGACAGGGGGCGAATGAGCAGTTCTTC
CDR3 protein: CASSFSGQGANEQFF

D gene: TRBD2
V gene: TRBV7-2
J gene: TRBJ2-1
clone size: NA
CDR3 DNA: TGCGCCAGCAGCCATGGACTAGCGGATCAACATGAGCAGTTCTTC
CDR3 protein: CASSHGLADQHEQFF